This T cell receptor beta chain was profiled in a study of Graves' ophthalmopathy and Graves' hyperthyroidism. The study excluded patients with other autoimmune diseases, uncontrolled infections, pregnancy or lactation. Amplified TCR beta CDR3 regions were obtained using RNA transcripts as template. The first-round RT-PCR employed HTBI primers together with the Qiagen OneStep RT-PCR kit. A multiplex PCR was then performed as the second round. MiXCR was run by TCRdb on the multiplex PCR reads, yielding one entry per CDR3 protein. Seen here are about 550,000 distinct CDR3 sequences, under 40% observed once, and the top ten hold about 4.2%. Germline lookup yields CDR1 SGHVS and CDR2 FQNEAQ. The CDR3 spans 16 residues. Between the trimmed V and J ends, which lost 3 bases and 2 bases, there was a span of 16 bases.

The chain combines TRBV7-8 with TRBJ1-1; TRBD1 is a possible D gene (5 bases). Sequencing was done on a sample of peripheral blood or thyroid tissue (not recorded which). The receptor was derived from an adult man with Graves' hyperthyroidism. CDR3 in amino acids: CASSLTARGTNTEAFF. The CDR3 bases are TGTGCCAGCAGCTTGACAGCAAGGGGCACTAACACTGAAGCTTTCTTT. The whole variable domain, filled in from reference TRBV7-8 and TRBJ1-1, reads GAGVSQSPRYKVAKRGQDVALRCDPISGHVSLFWYQQALGQGPEFLTYFQNEAQLDKSGLPSDRFFAERPEGSVSTLKIQRTQQEDSAVYLCASSLTARGTNTEAFFGQGTRLTVV.